The present TCR beta chain was sequenced within a study of blood T cell repertoires in COVID-19. Turning to the study itself: Sources were T cells, B-cell-depleted T cells, or PBMCs; the material itself was cDNA or gDNA.

Per the authors' pipeline: Estimated nucleated cell counts came from reference gene primer amplification. Only in-frame clones appear in the TCRdb table, and some are missing; sequencing was by immunoSEQ multiplex PCR. The V and J calls and clone size are taken from that table; D and trimming were inferred from the DNA. Here the sample spans fewer than 300,000 clones, roughly 90% being singletons. In Seattle, patients joined the study during active infection and were tracked longitudinally. This clone came up once. Trimming at V came to 3 bases and at J to 5 bases, leaving 4 bases not matched to a gene. Germline CDR1 and CDR2: MDHEN and SYDVKM. CDR3 length equals 14 residues.

The clonotype originates from a woman in her 30s with COVID-19, enrolled during active disease. Sequenced sample: peripheral blood. The chain carries TRBV28 and TRBJ2-5; 9 positions agree with TRBD2. CDR3 loop: CASSLAGGRETQYF. CDR3 bases: TGTGCCAGCAGTTTGGCGGGGGGGAGGGAGACCCAGTACTTC.